This TCR beta chain was found in a study of a mutant IDH1 vaccine in newly diagnosed glioma. The overall study: Treated patients were roughly 62% male, about 40% female, mean age 40.4 years. Radiotherapy, temozolomide, or both had been given previously, and both were given to most.

The CDR3 length is 16 residues. The germline V gene encodes CDR1 SNHLY and CDR2 FYNNEI. Between the trimmed V and J ends, which lost 1 base and 2 bases, there was a span of 14 bases. In this sample, this clone turned up a few times. Its matching antigen is unknown. Using immunoSEQ multiplex PCR, the repertoire was profiled, and TCRdb retains in-frame clones only, with some absent. The table lists under 40,000 clones, roughly 80% of them singletons. Time point of the sample: week 35, safety follow-up. It was 300 ug of mutant IDH1 20-mer peptide that made up each vaccine dose, given with topical imiquimod.

The rearrangement links TRBV2 to TRBJ1-2, with D tentatively TRBD1 (6 bases). This receptor was taken from a young woman with glioma. This specimen consisted of PBMCs, obtained from a glioma patient whose treatment included an IDH1 peptide vaccine. The CDR3 nucleotides read TGTGCCAGCAGTGAAGAGTTCCCGACAGGCAACTATGGCTACACCTTC. It specifies CASSEEFPTGNYGYTF.